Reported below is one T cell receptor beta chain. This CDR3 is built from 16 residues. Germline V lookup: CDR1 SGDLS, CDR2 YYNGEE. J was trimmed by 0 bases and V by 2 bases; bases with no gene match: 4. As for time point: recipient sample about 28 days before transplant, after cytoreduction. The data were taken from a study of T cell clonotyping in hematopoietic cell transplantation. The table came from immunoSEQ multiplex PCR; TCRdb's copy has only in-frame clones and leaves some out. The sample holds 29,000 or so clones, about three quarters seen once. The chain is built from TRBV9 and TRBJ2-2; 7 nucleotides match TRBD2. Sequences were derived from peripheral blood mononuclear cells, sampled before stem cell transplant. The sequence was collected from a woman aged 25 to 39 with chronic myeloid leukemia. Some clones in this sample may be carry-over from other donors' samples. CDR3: CASSVVTSPNTGELFF. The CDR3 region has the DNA TGTGCCAGCAGCGTCGTGACTAGCCCGAACACCGGGGAGCTGTTTTTT.